This TCR beta chain was identified in a study of T cells in Graves' hyperthyroidism and ophthalmopathy. Amplified regions were TCR beta CDR3 sequences from RNA transcripts. A first-round RT-PCR of the TCR CDR3 used the HTBI primer set. From the multiplex PCR reads, TCRdb called clonotypes with MiXCR, one entry per CDR3 protein. The table records nearly 600,000 distinct CDR3 sequences, approximately 15% of them present only once. In this sample, this clonotype turned up once. This clonotype was sampled from a woman in her thirties with Graves' hyperthyroidism that later progressed to Graves' ophthalmopathy. The sequenced sample was blood.

CDR3 residues: CASGGELINQETQYF. In DNA, the CDR3 is TGTGCCTCCGGGGGGGAGCTTATAAACCAAGAGACCCAGTACTTC. This chain links TRBV24-1 with TRBJ2-5, with 8 bases identical to TRBD2. CDR3 length: 15 amino acids. CDR1 KGHDR and CDR2 SFDVKD come from the germline V gene. The V segment lost 12 bases and the J segment 0 bases; nucleotides outside the gene matches: 11.